This TCR beta chain was captured in a study of T cell repertoires in cytomegalovirus infection. Overall study: Both a matching HLA type and CMV infection were indicated by public TCR beta signatures.

Findings of the study overall: Accumulated public TCR beta family frequency recognized individuals carrying CMV together with the relevant HLA. The response measured ex vivo was dominated by TCR beta clonotypes (HLA-C-restricted and CMV-specific).

TCRdb fed the reads into MiXCR, producing one record per CDR3 protein. The data show some 440,000 distinct CDR3 sequences, 25% to 40% seen once. Germline CDR1 is DFQATT and CDR2 is SNEGSKA (reference sequence). The trim removed 1 base at V and 0 bases at J, leaving 4 bases unmatched. There are 17 residues in the CDR3. Remarks on this clonotype: Its matching antigen is unknown.

Sequencing was carried out using PBMCs. The receptor's source is a human donor in good health (CMV status not recorded). Some clones in this sample may be carry-over from other donors' samples. The chain uses TRBV20-1 and TRBJ2-2, with 11 nucleotides matching TRBD2. Here the CDR3 DNA reads TGCAGTGCTAGAGGGCTAGCGGGGGGCGCGAACACCGGGGAGCTGTTTTTT. As protein: CSARGLAGGANTGELFF.